This T cell receptor (beta chain) came from a study of blood T cell repertoires in COVID-19. Study background: The study drew acute and convalescent COVID-19 samples from the United States, Italy and Spain. Sources were T cells, B-cell-depleted T cells, or PBMCs; the material itself was cDNA or gDNA.

Per the original data handling: Using reference gene primer amplification, nucleated cell counts were estimated. Clones were read by immunoSEQ multiplex PCR, and TCRdb kept only the in-frame ones, dropping some. That table furnishes V, J and clone size, whereas the DNA furnished D and trimming. The table shows roughly 100,000 clones, with about 91% occurring only once. Trimming took 6 bases from V and 2 from J; bases not matched to a gene: 5. The germline V gene encodes CDR1 SQVTM and CDR2 ANQGSEA. The CDR3 loop spans 14 amino acids. Sequenced sample: peripheral blood. The clonotype comes from a man aged 18 to 29 with acute or convalescent COVID-19. The chain links TRBV29-1 to TRBJ1-3, with 9 positions matching TRBD1. The CDR3 sequence: CSVAGTGTGNTIYF. The CDR3 nucleotides read TGCAGCGTGGCCGGGACAGGGACTGGAAACACCATATATTTT.